The 28 T cell receptor beta chains below all came from one sample that was sequenced in a study of T cells in localized non-small cell lung cancer. Using immunoSEQ multiplex PCR, the repertoire was profiled, and TCRdb retains in-frame clones only, with some absent. The sample has under 15,000 clones; under 30% are singletons. The sample was lung tumor tissue, taken before any cancer treatment. These TCRs come from a female donor of 60 years or more with stage I lung adenocarcinoma.

The V gene is TRBV19, the J gene TRBJ1-1; D remains ambiguous. Trimming shortened V by 1 base and J by 11 bases, and 17 bases separated the two germline ends. CDR1 is LNHDA, CDR2 SQIVND, per germline (reference sequence). The CDR3 spans 14 residues. CDR3 bases: TGTGCCAGTAGTATAGCCCCACCCGCCCCACCCGCTTTCTTT. It translates to CASSIAPPAPPAFF.

The rearrangement uses TRBV6-8 and TRBJ2-6; D is unresolved. The V end lost 10 bases, the J end lost 0 bases, and 13 bases lay between the germline ends. The CDR3 contains 15 residues. The germline V gene encodes CDR1 MNHGY and CDR2 SAAAGT. This chain's CDR3 is CATLLDPSGANVLTF. CDR3 sequence (DNA): TGTGCCACGCTCTTGGATCCCTCTGGGGCCAACGTCCTGACTTTC.

This rearrangement joins TRBV11-3 to TRBJ1-1, with TRBD1 identical over 7 bases. In germline, CDR1 is SGHNT, CDR2 YENEEA. Trimming cost V 3 bases and J 0 bases; bases outside gene matches: 7. The CDR3 length is 16 residues. CDR3 protein: CASSFTPGQLNTEAFF. For the CDR3, the DNA is TGTGCCAGCAGCTTTACTCCGGGACAGCTGAACACTGAAGCTTTCTTT.

The chain joins TRBV10-2 to TRBJ2-7; 9 bases line up with TRBD2. Trimming cost V 6 bases and J 0 bases; bases outside gene matches: 3. This CDR3 is 14 amino acids long. Per germline, CDR1 WSHSY and CDR2 SAAADI. The DNA for the CDR3 is TGCGCCAGCAGGACTAGCGGCAACTCCTACGAGCAGTACTTC. It codes for CASRTSGNSYEQYF.

This clone was seen only a few times. The CDR3 loop is CAISESGQESYGYTF. CDR3 nucleotide sequence: TGTGCCATCAGTGAGTCGGGACAGGAAAGCTATGGCTACACCTTC. The chain recombines TRBV10-3 with TRBJ1-2; 8 bases line up with TRBD1. The CDR3 is 15 amino acids. V trimming: 0 bases; J trimming: 4 bases; junction bases outside the gene matches: 4. The germline V gene has CDR1 ENHRY and CDR2 SYGVKD.

This clone occurred once. The chain recombines TRBV14 with TRBJ2-1; D tentatively fits TRBD1 or TRBD2 (5 bases each). CDR3 length: 16 amino acids. The germline CDR1 and CDR2 sequences are SGHDN and FVKESK. V lost 4 bases and J lost 2, with 15 bases in between. CDR3 sequence reads: CASSRRWGSPYNEQFF. In nucleotides, the CDR3 is TGTGCCAGCAGCCGCCGTTGGGGGTCACCCTACAATGAGCAGTTCTTC.

V gene TRBV19 combines with J gene TRBJ1-3, with D tentatively TRBD1 (6 bases). Germline-derived CDR1 and CDR2 are LNHDA and SQIVND (reference sequence). This CDR3 is built from 15 residues. V gave up 7 bases and J gave up 2 bases, with 15 bases separating them. CDR3 loop: CASTAQGITGNTIYF. CDR3 sequence (DNA): TGTGCCAGTACCGCACAGGGAATCACTGGAAACACCATATATTTT. The full variable domain, in which reference TRBV19 and TRBJ1-3 provide the parts outside the CDR3, is DGGITQSPKYLFRKEGQNVTLSCEQNLNHDAMYWYRQDPGQGLRLIYYSQIVNDFQKGDIAEGYSVSREKKESFPLTVTSAQKNPTAFYLCASTAQGITGNTIYFGEGSWLTVV.

The rearrangement uses TRBV30 and TRBJ1-2; D remains unclear. V shed 0 bases and J shed 0 bases, with 2 bases lying between them. CDR3 size: 12 residues. Germline V lookup: CDR1 GTSNPN, CDR2 SVGIG (reference sequence). Here the CDR3 DNA reads TGTGCCTGGAGTGTAACTAACTATGGCTACACCTTC. Amino acid sequence: CAWSVTNYGYTF.

This clone was seen repeatedly, ten times or more. This chain links TRBV11-3 with TRBJ1-3; 10 nucleotides agree with TRBD1. V lost 3 bases to trimming and J lost 0 bases; unmatched junction nucleotides: 5. Germline V gene data show CDR1 as SGHNT and CDR2 as YENEEA. The CDR3 sequence is 17 residues long. This chain's CDR3 is CASSLGTGVLSGNTIYF. For the CDR3, the DNA is TGTGCCAGCAGCTTGGGGACAGGGGTCCTCTCTGGAAACACCATATATTTT.

This clone was observed at least ten times. J is TRBJ1-1 and V is TRBV11-3, with D perhaps matching TRBD1 (6 bases). This CDR3 has 18 residues. The germline V and J ends were trimmed by 4 bases and 4 bases, with 25 bases remaining between them. Germline loops: CDR1 SGHNT, CDR2 YENEEA. The CDR3 bases are TGTGCCAGCAGCTCGACGGGGGTCGGACAGTGGGCCCGCACTGAAGCTTTCTTT. Translation gives CASSSTGVGQWARTEAFF.

This clone was seen a single time. V gene TRBV9 combines with J gene TRBJ1-4; D is unclear. V lost 1 base and J lost 8, with 6 bases in between. From germline, CDR1 is SGDLS and CDR2 YYNGEE. The CDR3 extends over 12 amino acids. CDR3 region: CASSVREEKLFF. DNA for the CDR3: TGTGCCAGCAGCGTAAGAGAAGAAAAACTGTTTTTT.

This clone is judged medium-sized (0.01 to 0.1%). A junction end diverges from the germline sequence, so it may reflect a read error. The rearrangement joins TRBV6-8 to TRBJ1-5; D is ambiguous. Germline CDR1 MNHGY, CDR2 SAAAGT. This CDR3 comprises 13 residues. CDR3 amino acids: CASRILSNQPQHF. DNA of the CDR3: TGTGCGAGCAGAATCCTTAGCAATCAGCCCCAGCATTTT.

The CDR3 DNA is TGCGCCAGCAGTGAGTCAGGGGAGGAACCACCCTACAATGAGCAGTTCTTC. Its translation is CASSESGEEPPYNEQFF. The chain recombines TRBV10-2 with TRBJ2-1; maybe TRBD2 (6 bases). Germline CDR1 WSHSY, CDR2 SAAADI. This CDR3 comprises 17 residues. V lost 0 bases and J 2 bases, leaving 14 bases between the germline ends.

CDR3 DNA sequence: TGTGCTAGTGGTCGTACAGGGGCCTCTGGAAACACCATATATTTT. This gives the protein CASGRTGASGNTIYF. J is TRBJ1-3 and V is TRBV12-5; 7 positions match TRBD1. J lost 0 bases, V lost 5 bases, and 4 bases had no gene match. Germline V gene lookup returns CDR1 LGHNT and CDR2 FRNRAP. This CDR3 is built from 15 residues.

The V and J genes are TRBV6-8 and TRBJ2-6; D call uncertain. The CDR3 sequence is 15 residues long. Deletions cut 2 bases from V and 1 base from J, with 6 bases between. Germline CDR1 reads MNHGY; CDR2 reads SAAAGT. CDR3 nucleotide sequence: TGTGCCAGCAGTTACAGAATTTCTGGGGCCAACGTCCTGACTTTC. Amino acids: CASSYRISGANVLTF.

This chain connects TRBV6-8 to TRBJ2-3; D call uncertain. The CDR3 runs to 15 residues. Germline loops: CDR1 MNHGY, CDR2 SAAAGT. Trimming left V 5 bases short and J 2 bases short, with 14 bases between. This chain's CDR3 is CASSDTGPPTDTQYF. CDR3 DNA: TGTGCCAGCAGTGACACCGGGCCCCCCACAGATACGCAGTATTTT.

The chain combines TRBV19 with TRBJ1-2; tentatively, D is TRBD1 (6 bases). Germline V gene lookup returns CDR1 LNHDA and CDR2 SQIVND (reference sequence). The CDR3 covers 17 residues. The V end was cut by 5 bases, the J end by 3 bases, with 22 bases between. DNA of the CDR3: TGTGCCAGTAGTCTGACCGGGACACCAACGCTTCACTATGGCTACACCTTC. It translates to CASSLTGTPTLHYGYTF.

This chain connects TRBV10-2 to TRBJ1-6, with D tentatively TRBD1 (5 bases). Per germline, CDR1 WSHSY and CDR2 SAAADI. This CDR3 contains 13 residues. With 4 bases removed from V and 8 bases from J, the gap between germline ends came to 9 bases. CDR3 sequence (DNA): TGCGCCAGCAGTGCAGGGTTCGATTCACCCCTCCACTTT. Its translation: CASSAGFDSPLHF.

This chain connects TRBV30 to TRBJ1-4; no clear D gene. The CDR3 totals 14 residues. Germline V gene sequence: CDR1 GTSNPN, CDR2 SVGIG (reference sequence). V lost 3 bases and J 6 bases, leaving 14 bases between the germline ends. CDR3 sequence reads: CAWSLWPVDEKLFF. For the CDR3, the DNA is TGTGCCTGGAGCCTGTGGCCGGTCGATGAAAAACTGTTTTTT.

A few counts support this clone. The chain links TRBV2 to TRBJ1-6, with D unclear. V was clipped by 8 bases and J by 7 bases, with 9 bases between them. The CDR3 has 12 amino acids. In germline, CDR1 is SNHLY, CDR2 FYNNEI. The CDR3 loop is CASGVGNSPLHF. CDR3 coding DNA: TGTGCCAGCGGAGTGGGGAATTCACCCCTCCACTTT.

The chain carries TRBV6-8 and TRBJ1-2; D perhaps matches TRBD1 (5 bases). The germline V gene has CDR1 MNHGY and CDR2 SAAAGT. The CDR3 contains 13 residues. V dropped 8 bases and J dropped 0 bases, with 10 bases sitting between them. CDR3 amino acids: CASRDSSNYGYTF. CDR3 nucleotide sequence: TGTGCCAGCCGAGACAGTTCTAACTATGGCTACACCTTC.

This clone was counted a few times. The rearrangement uses TRBV10-2 and TRBJ2-3, with 7 bases fitting TRBD1. Germline CDR1 WSHSY, CDR2 SAAADI. V lost 3 bases to trimming and J lost 5 bases; unmatched junction nucleotides: 5. The CDR3 is 14 amino acids. The CDR3 here is CASSDPAGGDTQYF. CDR3 coding DNA: TGCGCCAGCAGTGATCCGGCAGGGGGAGATACGCAGTATTTT.

This clone appeared a few times. The chain links TRBV10-3 to TRBJ1-5; no clear D. Germline CDR1 is ENHRY and CDR2 is SYGVKD. The CDR3 sequence is 14 residues long. Trimming took 10 bases from V and 0 from J, leaving 13 bases between them. The CDR3: CASSVSYSNQPQHF. The CDR3 region has the DNA TGTGCCAGCTCTGTCAGTTATAGCAATCAGCCCCAGCATTTT.

This chain connects TRBV19 to TRBJ2-7; possible D gene TRBD1, 5 bases. The germline V gene has CDR1 LNHDA and CDR2 SQIVND (reference sequence). The CDR3 totals 13 residues. V dropped 8 bases and J dropped 2 bases, with 13 bases sitting between them. CDR3: CASRSTATYEQYF. The CDR3 nucleotides read TGTGCCAGTCGATCGACAGCCACCTACGAGCAGTACTTC.

The V and J genes are TRBV19 and TRBJ2-2; 13 bases match TRBD2. The CDR3 extends over 16 amino acids. CDR1 LNHDA and CDR2 SQIVND come from the germline V gene (reference sequence). V gave up 6 bases and J gave up 2 bases; unmatched junction bases: 3. The CDR3 coding sequence is TGTGCCAGTAGACTAGCGGGAGGGGGAAACACCGGGGAGCTGTTTTTT. Translation: CASRLAGGGNTGELFF. The full variable domain, completed using reference TRBV19 and TRBJ2-2, is DGGITQSPKYLFRKEGQNVTLSCEQNLNHDAMYWYRQDPGQGLRLIYYSQIVNDFQKGDIAEGYSVSREKKESFPLTVTSAQKNPTAFYLCASRLAGGGNTGELFFGEGSRLTVL.

The chain links TRBV23-1 to TRBJ1-1; perhaps TRBD1 as D (5 bases). TRBV23-1 qualifies as an ORF whose function is uncertain. The CDR3 length is 13 residues. V was clipped by 6 bases and J by 1 base, with 9 bases between them. The CDR3 protein is CASSQDRNTEAFF. The CDR3 DNA is TGCGCCAGCAGCCAAGACAGGAACACTGAAGCTTTCTTT.

This clone has only a few counts. J is TRBJ2-1 and V is TRBV11-3; 13 nucleotides align to TRBD2. V gave up 5 bases and J gave up 5 bases; unmatched junction bases: 6. Germline V gives CDR1 SGHNT, CDR2 YENEEA. The CDR3 contains 16 residues. DNA of the CDR3: TGTGCCAGCAGCATAGGGACTAGCGGGACCCACAATGAGCAGTTCTTC. It is translated as CASSIGTSGTHNEQFF.

The rearrangement joins TRBV12-5 to TRBJ2-7; D unresolved. V dropped 0 bases and J dropped 4 bases, with 1 base sitting between them. Germline V gene lookup returns CDR1 LGHNT and CDR2 FRNRAP. The CDR3 runs to 11 residues. The chain's CDR3 is CASGLVYEQYF. The CDR3, as DNA: TGTGCTAGTGGTTTGGTTTACGAGCAGTACTTC.